This T cell receptor (beta chain) came from a study of cytomegalovirus exposure and HLA in healthy donors. Overall study results and limits: While the bulk of TCR sequences proved rare, some public TCRs turned up in many donors.

Both 60 Vbeta primers and 13 Jbeta primers went into the PCR. Measured with immunoSEQ multiplex PCR; TCRdb has only the in-frame clones, and not every one. The sample includes about 130,000 clones, around 75% of them seen just once. The CDR3 is made up of 17 amino acids. The trim removed 5 bases at V and 0 bases at J, leaving 8 bases unmatched. Germline loops: CDR1 PRHDT, CDR2 FYEKMQ (reference sequence). This clone was recorded a few times. What it binds is unknown. Sample: PBMCs. The chain is built from TRBV13 and TRBJ2-7; 12 nucleotides align to TRBD2. The source of this sequence is a man aged 30 to 45 in good health and CMV-seronegative. The CDR3 coding sequence is TGTGCCAGCAGCCTAAGAGGGACTAGCGGGTTCTCCTACGAGCAGTACTTC. Residues: CASSLRGTSGFSYEQYF.